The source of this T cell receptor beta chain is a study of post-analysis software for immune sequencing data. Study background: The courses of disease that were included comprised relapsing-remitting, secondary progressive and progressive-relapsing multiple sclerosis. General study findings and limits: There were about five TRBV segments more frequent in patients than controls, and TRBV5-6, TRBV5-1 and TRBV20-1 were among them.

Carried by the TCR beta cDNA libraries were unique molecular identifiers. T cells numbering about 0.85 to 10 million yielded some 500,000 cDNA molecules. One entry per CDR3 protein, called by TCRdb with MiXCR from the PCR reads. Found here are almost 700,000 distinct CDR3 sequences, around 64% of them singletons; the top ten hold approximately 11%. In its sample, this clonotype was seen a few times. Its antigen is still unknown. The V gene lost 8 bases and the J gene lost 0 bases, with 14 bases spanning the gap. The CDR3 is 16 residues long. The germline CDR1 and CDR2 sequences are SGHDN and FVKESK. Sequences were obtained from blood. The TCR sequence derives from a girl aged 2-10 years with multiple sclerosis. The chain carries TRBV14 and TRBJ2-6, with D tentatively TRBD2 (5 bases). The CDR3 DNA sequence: TGTGCCAGCGGCGGGTACTTCAGCTCTGGGGCCAACGTCCTGACTTTC. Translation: CASGGYFSSGANVLTF.